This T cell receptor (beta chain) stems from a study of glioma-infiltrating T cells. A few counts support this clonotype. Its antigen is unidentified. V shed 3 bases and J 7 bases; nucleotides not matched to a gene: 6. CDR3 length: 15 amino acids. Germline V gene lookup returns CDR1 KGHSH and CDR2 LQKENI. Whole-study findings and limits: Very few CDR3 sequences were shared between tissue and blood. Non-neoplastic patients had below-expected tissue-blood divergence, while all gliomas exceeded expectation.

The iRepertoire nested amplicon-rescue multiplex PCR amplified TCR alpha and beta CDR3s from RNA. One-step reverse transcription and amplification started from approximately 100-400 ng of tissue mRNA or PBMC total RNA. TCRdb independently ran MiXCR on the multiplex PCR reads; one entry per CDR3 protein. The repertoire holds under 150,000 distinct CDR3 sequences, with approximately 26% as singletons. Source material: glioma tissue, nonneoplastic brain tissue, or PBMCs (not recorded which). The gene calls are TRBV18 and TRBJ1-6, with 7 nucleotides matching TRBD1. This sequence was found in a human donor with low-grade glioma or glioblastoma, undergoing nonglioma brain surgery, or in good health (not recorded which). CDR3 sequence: CASSPETGNNSPLHF. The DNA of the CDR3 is TGTGCCAGCTCACCCGAGACAGGGAACAATTCACCCCTCCACTTT.